A few counts support the clone carrying this T cell receptor beta chain. The sample belongs to a study of human T cells and chemical hapten exposure. TCRdb itself ran the RACE reads through MiXCR, one entry per CDR3 protein. The sample has some 50,000 distinct CDR3 sequences, about 4.5% seen once. Time point: healthy volunteer bleed at 2 weeks. Total RNA was extracted from unfractionated whole blood. The V gene end was trimmed by 5 bases and the J gene end by 4 bases; junction bases not matched to a gene: 3. CDR3 size: 13 residues. Per germline, CDR1 KGHSH and CDR2 LQKENI. The sequence was obtained from a human donor in good health. Some clones in this sample may be carry-over from other donors' samples. The chain joins TRBV18 to TRBJ2-3; 7 bases align to TRBD1. The sequenced material came from whole blood. The CDR3: CASSLQGPDTQYF. The CDR3 nucleotides read TGTGCCAGCTCATTACAGGGGCCAGATACGCAGTATTTT.